This is a list of T cell receptor beta chains from one sample in a study of T cell responses to AZD1222 COVID-19 vaccine. Using immunoSEQ multiplex PCR, the repertoire was profiled, and TCRdb retains in-frame clones only, with some absent. The sample yields 160,000 or so clones, approximately 94% seen once. The material sequenced was peripheral blood, taken 28 days after the second AZD1222 dose. These receptors were obtained from an adult who received the AZD1222 COVID-19 vaccine. The CDR3 runs from the conserved cysteine through the conserved F or W. Fields, in order: clone size, J gene, V gene, D gene, CDR3 protein, CDR3 DNA. The D gene is left open where the match is weak. Where a row states a size, it is once, few, many or the class of an expanded clone; other rows omit it.

clone_size: -
j_call: TRBJ2-7
v_call: TRBV6-2/TRBV6-3
d_call: -
cdr3_aa: CASSYLRGDSSYEQYF
cdr3_nt: TGTGCCAGCAGTTACCTTAGGGGGGACTCCTCCTACGAGCAGTACTTC

clone_size: -
j_call: TRBJ2-2
v_call: TRBV18
d_call: -
cdr3_aa: CASSPSDANTGELFF
cdr3_nt: TGTGCCAGCTCACCTAGTGACGCGAACACCGGGGAGCTGTTTTTT

clone_size: -
j_call: TRBJ1-5
v_call: TRBV15
d_call: TRBD1
cdr3_aa: CASGTAMNQPQHF
cdr3_nt: TGTGCCTCCGGGACAGCTATGAATCAGCCCCAGCATTTT

clone_size: -
j_call: TRBJ2-1
v_call: TRBV6-2/TRBV6-3
d_call: TRBD2
cdr3_aa: CASSYGRGVPNFNEQFF
cdr3_nt: TGTGCCAGCAGTTACGGGAGGGGCGTCCCCAACTTCAATGAGCAGTTCTTC

clone_size: -
j_call: TRBJ1-1
v_call: TRBV29-1
d_call: TRBD1
cdr3_aa: CSVPPLQGRRAFF
cdr3_nt: TGCAGCGTTCCCCCCCTACAGGGGAGAAGGGCTTTCTTT

clone_size: -
j_call: TRBJ2-5
v_call: TRBV6-2/TRBV6-3
d_call: TRBD1
cdr3_aa: CASSRGQGAFQYF
cdr3_nt: TGTGCCAGCAGCAGAGGACAGGGGGCGTTCCAGTACTTC

clone_size: -
j_call: TRBJ1-5
v_call: TRBV21-1
d_call: -
cdr3_aa: CASSRTHAGAHSNQPQHF
cdr3_nt: TGTGCCAGCAGCAGGACCCACGCGGGGGCCCATAGCAATCAGCCCCAGCATTTT

clone_size: -
j_call: TRBJ2-7
v_call: TRBV7-9
d_call: TRBD1
cdr3_aa: CASSPWDSAYEQYF
cdr3_nt: TGTGCCAGCAGCCCCTGGGACAGCGCCTACGAGCAGTACTTC

clone_size: -
j_call: TRBJ2-7
v_call: TRBV11-2
d_call: TRBD2
cdr3_aa: CASSPKGLAGAISYEQYF
cdr3_nt: TGTGCCAGCAGCCCCAAGGGACTAGCGGGAGCGATCTCCTACGAGCAGTACTTC

clone_size: -
j_call: TRBJ1-1
v_call: TRBV5-4
d_call: -
cdr3_aa: CASSPGPNTEAFF
cdr3_nt: TGTGCCAGCAGCCCCGGTCCGAACACTGAAGCTTTCTTT

clone_size: -
j_call: TRBJ2-7
v_call: TRBV19
d_call: -
cdr3_aa: CASTRGSTYEQYF
cdr3_nt: TGTGCCAGTACCCGGGGGAGTACCTACGAGCAGTACTTC

clone_size: -
j_call: TRBJ2-3
v_call: TRBV7-9
d_call: -
cdr3_aa: CALSTDTQYF
cdr3_nt: TGTGCCCTGAGCACAGATACGCAGTATTTT

clone_size: once
j_call: TRBJ2-1
v_call: TRBV4-3
d_call: TRBD2
cdr3_aa: CASSRLAGVLGEQFF
cdr3_nt: TGCGCCAGCAGCCGACTAGCGGGAGTGTTGGGTGAGCAGTTCTTC

clone_size: -
j_call: TRBJ2-1
v_call: TRBV12-5
d_call: TRBD1
cdr3_aa: CASGLVLSTGTYNEQFF
cdr3_nt: TGTGCTAGTGGTTTGGTACTATCGACAGGGACATACAATGAGCAGTTCTTC

clone_size: -
j_call: TRBJ2-1
v_call: TRBV28
d_call: -
cdr3_aa: CASIGNEQFF
cdr3_nt: TGTGCCAGCATAGGTAATGAGCAGTTCTTC

clone_size: -
j_call: TRBJ2-3
v_call: TRBV19
d_call: TRBD2
cdr3_aa: CASSPGLAGTDTQYF
cdr3_nt: TGTGCCAGTAGCCCGGGACTAGCGGGCACAGATACGCAGTATTTT

clone_size: -
j_call: TRBJ2-7
v_call: TRBV9
d_call: -
cdr3_aa: CASSVSTGTYEQYF
cdr3_nt: TGTGCCAGCAGCGTATCGACCGGTACCTACGAGCAGTACTTC

clone_size: -
j_call: TRBJ2-7
v_call: TRBV19
d_call: TRBD1
cdr3_aa: CASSLQQGASYEQYF
cdr3_nt: TGTGCCAGTAGTCTTCAGCAGGGGGCCTCCTACGAGCAGTACTTC

clone_size: -
j_call: TRBJ2-7
v_call: TRBV28
d_call: TRBD1
cdr3_aa: CASAPGGTGGYEQYF
cdr3_nt: TGTGCCAGCGCGCCCGGAGGGACAGGGGGCTACGAGCAGTACTTC

clone_size: -
j_call: TRBJ2-7
v_call: TRBV20-1
d_call: -
cdr3_aa: CSAQREEQYF
cdr3_nt: TGCAGTGCCCAGCGAGAGGAGCAGTACTTC

clone_size: -
j_call: TRBJ2-1
v_call: TRBV24-1
d_call: -
cdr3_aa: CATSDAVDNEQFF
cdr3_nt: TGTGCCACCAGTGATGCAGTGGACAATGAGCAGTTCTTC

clone_size: once
j_call: TRBJ2-7
v_call: TRBV7-9
d_call: TRBD2
cdr3_aa: CASSLWAGGRAHEQYF
cdr3_nt: TGTGCCAGCAGCTTATGGGCCGGCGGGAGGGCACACGAGCAGTACTTC

clone_size: -
j_call: TRBJ1-1
v_call: TRBV10-1
d_call: -
cdr3_aa: CASTEAGSTEAFF
cdr3_nt: TGCGCCAGCACCGAGGCAGGGTCCACTGAAGCTTTCTTT

clone_size: -
j_call: TRBJ1-6
v_call: TRBV12-5
d_call: -
cdr3_aa: CASGPRGLRSPLHF
cdr3_nt: TGTGCTAGTGGGCCCCGGGGGTTGCGTTCACCCCTCCACTTT

clone_size: -
j_call: TRBJ1-5
v_call: TRBV20-1
d_call: -
cdr3_aa: CSASMGGGNQPQHF
cdr3_nt: TGCAGTGCCAGTATGGGCGGAGGCAATCAGCCCCAGCATTTT

clone_size: -
j_call: TRBJ2-1
v_call: TRBV14
d_call: -
cdr3_aa: CASSHGREQFF
cdr3_nt: TGTGCCAGCAGCCATGGTCGTGAGCAGTTCTTC

clone_size: -
j_call: TRBJ2-5
v_call: TRBV7-7
d_call: -
cdr3_aa: CASSQSPLAVETQYF
cdr3_nt: TGTGCCAGCAGCCAATCACCTTTGGCCGTGGAGACCCAGTACTTC

clone_size: -
j_call: TRBJ1-4
v_call: TRBV7-9
d_call: -
cdr3_aa: CASSPRGANEKLFF
cdr3_nt: TGTGCCAGCAGCCCCAGGGGAGCTAATGAAAAACTGTTTTTT

clone_size: -
j_call: TRBJ2-2
v_call: TRBV4-1
d_call: TRBD2
cdr3_aa: CASSQGLAGAGELFF
cdr3_nt: TGCGCCAGCAGCCAAGGACTAGCGGGAGCGGGGGAGCTGTTTTTT

clone_size: -
j_call: TRBJ1-1
v_call: TRBV9
d_call: -
cdr3_aa: CASSVEPRRLGMNTEAFF
cdr3_nt: TGTGCCAGCAGCGTAGAACCCAGAAGACTGGGCATGAACACTGAAGCTTTCTTT

clone_size: few
j_call: TRBJ2-5
v_call: TRBV5-1
d_call: -
cdr3_aa: CASSGDILETQYF
cdr3_nt: TGCGCCAGCAGTGGGGATATACTAGAGACCCAGTACTTC

clone_size: -
j_call: TRBJ2-3
v_call: TRBV11-2
d_call: TRBD1
cdr3_aa: CASSLVGQGADTQYF
cdr3_nt: TGTGCCAGCAGCTTAGTAGGACAGGGGGCAGATACGCAGTATTTT

clone_size: -
j_call: TRBJ2-3
v_call: TRBV6-1
d_call: -
cdr3_aa: CASSEGGGKGSTDTQYF
cdr3_nt: TGTGCCAGCAGTGAAGGAGGGGGGAAGGGTAGCACAGATACGCAGTATTTT

clone_size: few
j_call: TRBJ2-1
v_call: TRBV6-4
d_call: TRBD1
cdr3_aa: CASSDSPGQGANEQFF
cdr3_nt: TGTGCCAGCAGTGACTCGCCGGGACAGGGGGCAAATGAGCAGTTCTTC

clone_size: -
j_call: TRBJ1-5
v_call: TRBV7-9
d_call: -
cdr3_aa: CASSLPGPVQPQHF
cdr3_nt: TGTGCCAGCAGCTTGCCGGGGCCCGTACAGCCCCAGCATTTT

clone_size: -
j_call: TRBJ2-2
v_call: TRBV13
d_call: -
cdr3_aa: CASSLGTANTGELFF
cdr3_nt: TGTGCCAGCAGCTTAGGGACAGCGAACACCGGGGAGCTGTTTTTT

clone_size: few
j_call: TRBJ1-6
v_call: TRBV7-8
d_call: -
cdr3_aa: CASSSGPDSPLHF
cdr3_nt: TGTGCCAGCAGCTCGGGACCCGATTCACCCCTCCACTTT

clone_size: -
j_call: TRBJ1-3
v_call: TRBV19
d_call: TRBD1
cdr3_aa: CASNRGQAGNTIYF
cdr3_nt: TGTGCCAGTAATAGGGGGCAAGCTGGAAACACCATATATTTT

clone_size: -
j_call: TRBJ1-5
v_call: TRBV10-2
d_call: -
cdr3_aa: CASSFAGPSGQPQHF
cdr3_nt: TGCGCCAGCAGTTTTGCCGGGCCCAGTGGTCAGCCCCAGCATTTT